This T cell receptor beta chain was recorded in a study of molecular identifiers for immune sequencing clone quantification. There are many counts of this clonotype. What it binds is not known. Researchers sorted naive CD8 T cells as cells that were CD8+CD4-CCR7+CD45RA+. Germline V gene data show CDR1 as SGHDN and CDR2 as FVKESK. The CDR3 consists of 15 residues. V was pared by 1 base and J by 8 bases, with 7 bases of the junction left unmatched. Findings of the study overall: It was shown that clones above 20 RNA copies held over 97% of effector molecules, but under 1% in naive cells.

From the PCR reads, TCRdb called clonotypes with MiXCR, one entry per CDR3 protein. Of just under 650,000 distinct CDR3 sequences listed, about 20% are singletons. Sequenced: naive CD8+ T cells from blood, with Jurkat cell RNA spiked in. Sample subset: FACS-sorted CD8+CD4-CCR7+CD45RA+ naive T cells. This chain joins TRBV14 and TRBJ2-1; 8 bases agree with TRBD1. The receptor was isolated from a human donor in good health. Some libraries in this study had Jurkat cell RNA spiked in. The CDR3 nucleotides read TGTGCCAGCAGCCAAGTCGGGGGACAGGTCGATGAGCAGTTCTTC. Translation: CASSQVGGQVDEQFF.